One sample yielded the 22 T cell receptor beta chains listed below, sequenced in a study of blood T cell repertoires in COVID-19. Clones were read by immunoSEQ multiplex PCR, and TCRdb kept only the in-frame ones, dropping some. The sample holds 80,000 or so clones, approximately 80% seen once. The sample consisted of peripheral blood. The receptors were sampled from a woman aged 55-70 years with acute or convalescent COVID-19.

The J gene is TRBJ1-2, the V gene TRBV19; 12 bases map to TRBD1. CDR3 length: 16 residues. The V gene's germline CDR1 is LNHDA and CDR2 SQIVND (reference sequence). Trimming took 4 bases from V and 4 from J; bases not matched to a gene: 7. CDR3 protein: CASSKQGQGAGYGYTF. The CDR3 DNA sequence: TGTGCCAGTAGTAAGCAGGGACAGGGGGCAGGCTATGGCTACACCTTC.

The CDR3 sequence: CASSLDPGQETQYF. CDR3 sequence (DNA): TGTGCCAGCAGCTTAGATCCCGGGCAAGAGACCCAGTACTTC. The chain links TRBV13 to TRBJ2-5; D is ambiguous. Germline loops: CDR1 PRHDT, CDR2 FYEKMQ (reference sequence). The V and J ends lost 1 base and 2 bases respectively, with 8 bases between them. The CDR3 runs 14 residues.

The chain recombines TRBV10-3 with TRBJ2-2; a weak D match, TRBD2 (6 bases). CDR1 ENHRY and CDR2 SYGVKD come from the germline V gene. Deletions cut 8 bases from V and 3 bases from J, with 19 bases between. This CDR3 spans 16 amino acids. This CDR3 reads CAILRESLVDTGELFF. CDR3 DNA: TGTGCCATCCTACGGGAGTCTTTAGTGGACACCGGGGAGCTGTTTTTT.

This chain uses TRBV11-3 with TRBJ2-6, with 9 bases fitting TRBD1. V dropped 6 bases and J dropped 2; count of bases not matched to a gene: 14. This CDR3 has 19 residues. CDR1 and CDR2 from the germline V gene are SGHNT and YENEEA. CDR3 residues: CASSSPLGQGGAGANVLTF. CDR3 bases: TGTGCCAGCAGTTCCCCGCTGGGACAGGGAGGTGCTGGGGCCAACGTCCTGACTTTC.

This rearrangement joins TRBV2 to TRBJ1-2, with 10 bases matching TRBD1. Trimming took 6 bases from V and 3 from J; bases not matched to a gene: 4. The CDR3 sequence is 14 residues long. Germline CDR1 and CDR2: SNHLY and FYNNEI. The CDR3 coding sequence is TGTGCCAGCAGCGACAGGGGGCGAGACTATGGCTACACCTTC. This gives the protein CASSDRGRDYGYTF. The full variable domain, completed using reference TRBV2 and TRBJ1-2, is EPEVTQTPSHQVTQMGQEVILRCVPISNHLYFYWYRQILGQKVEFLVSFYNNEISEKSEIFDDQFSVERPDGSNFTLKIRSTKLEDSAMYFCASSDRGRDYGYTFGSGTRLTVV.

The rearrangement joins TRBV6-2 or TRBV6-3 to TRBJ2-3, with D perhaps matching TRBD2 (6 bases). The CDR3 length is 15 residues. Germline CDR1 and CDR2: MNHEY and SVGEGT. The V end lost 2 bases, the J end lost 5 bases, and 14 bases lay between the germline ends. The CDR3 reads CASSYGGIFIDTQYF. CDR3 DNA sequence: TGTGCCAGCAGTTACGGGGGGATCTTTATAGATACGCAGTATTTT.

This clone was counted a few times. V gene TRBV2 combines with J gene TRBJ1-1, with D possibly matching TRBD1 (6 bases). Germline CDR1 SNHLY, CDR2 FYNNEI. The CDR3 consists of 15 residues. With 5 bases removed from V and 1 base from J, the gap between germline ends came to 14 bases. The CDR3 nucleotides are TGTGCCAGCAGTAAGGGACACCCCGGGAACACTGAAGCTTTCTTT. Its protein product is CASSKGHPGNTEAFF.

The chain employs TRBV6-5 and TRBJ1-2, with 8 positions matching TRBD1. The germline gives CDR1 MNHEY, CDR2 SVGAGI. The CDR3 totals 14 residues. J gave up 7 bases and V 3 bases, and 7 bases lay outside the gene matches. CDR3 residues: CASSYRSQGGGYTF. The CDR3 DNA follows: TGTGCCAGCAGTTATAGGTCACAGGGGGGTGGCTACACCTTC.

The chain couples TRBV4-1 to TRBJ2-3; D gene uncertain. Per germline, CDR1 MGHRA and CDR2 YSYEKL. This CDR3 has 17 residues. Trimming took 0 bases from V and 4 from J, leaving 17 bases between them. CDR3 in DNA: TGCGCCAGCAGCCAAGAAACTACCAGCGAGTACGCAGATACGCAGTATTTT. Amino acid sequence: CASSQETTSEYADTQYF.

V and J are TRBV24-1 and TRBJ2-5; tentatively, D is TRBD2 (5 bases). CDR1 is KGHDR, CDR2 SFDVKD, per germline. Trimming shortened V by 6 bases and J by 4 bases, and 14 bases separated the two germline ends. The CDR3 contains 14 residues. The CDR3 nucleotides are TGTGCCACCAGTCCCCGGGAAGGGCGAGAGACCCAGTACTTC. The encoded protein is CATSPREGRETQYF.

This sequence joins TRBV25-1 and TRBJ1-1; D unresolved. The CDR3 consists of 15 residues. Germline V gene lookup returns CDR1 MGHDK and CDR2 SYGVNS. V lost 1 base to trimming and J lost 6 bases, with 15 bases between them. CDR3 nucleotides: TGTGCCAGCAGTGAATTATTGACATTCGGGGCTGAAGCTTTCTTT. Its translation: CASSELLTFGAEAFF. The whole variable domain, remainder taken from reference TRBV25-1 and TRBJ1-1, is EADIYQTPRYLVIGTGKKITLECSQTMGHDKMYWYQQDPGMELHLIHYSYGVNSTEKGDLSSESTVSRIRTEHFPLTLESARPSHTSQYLCASSELLTFGAEAFFGQGTRLTVV.

V usage is TRBV2 and J usage is TRBJ2-1, with 12 positions matching TRBD2. Germline CDR1 reads SNHLY; CDR2 reads FYNNEI. Trimming removed 5 bases from V and 4 bases from J; junction bases left unmatched: 6. This CDR3 region has 16 residues. The CDR3 reads CASSPTSGGLYNEQFF. The CDR3 region has the DNA TGTGCCAGCAGTCCAACTAGCGGGGGGCTATACAATGAGCAGTTCTTC.

V and J are TRBV6-1 and TRBJ2-5; unclear D gene. Germline CDR1 is MNHNS and CDR2 is SASEGT. The CDR3 sequence is 14 residues long. V gave up 2 bases and J gave up 1 base, with 8 bases separating them. CDR3 bases: TGTGCCAGCAGTGAACAAACTACCCAAGAGACCCAGTACTTC. Its protein is CASSEQTTQETQYF.

The chain is built from TRBV13 and TRBJ2-7; D might be TRBD1 (6 bases). The CDR3 is made up of 16 amino acids. The V gene lost 4 bases and the J gene lost 6 bases, with 22 bases spanning the gap. Germline CDR1 PRHDT, CDR2 FYEKMQ (reference sequence). CDR3 sequence: CASSSGQASPSGEQYV. Written as DNA, the CDR3 is TGTGCCAGCAGCTCGGGACAAGCAAGTCCCTCTGGCGAGCAGTACGTC.

The rearrangement uses TRBV7-2 and TRBJ1-1; perhaps TRBD1 as D (6 bases). This CDR3 is built from 15 residues. The germline CDR1 and CDR2 sequences are SGHTA and FQGNSA. V dropped 4 bases and J dropped 0 bases, with 12 bases sitting between them. This CDR3 is CASSSRGQLNTEAFF. In DNA form, the CDR3 reads TGTGCCAGCAGCTCCCGAGGACAGTTGAACACTGAAGCTTTCTTT.

The chain employs TRBV5-5 and TRBJ1-5, with 12 bases aligning to TRBD1. The CDR3 length is 16 residues. CDR1 and CDR2 from the germline V gene are SGHKS and YYEKEE (reference sequence). With 3 bases clipped from V and 4 bases from J, the junction kept 5 bases outside the gene matches. The CDR3 loop is CASSWGDRGQNQPQHF. DNA for the CDR3: TGTGCCAGCAGCTGGGGGGACAGGGGGCAGAATCAGCCCCAGCATTTT.

For the CDR3, the DNA is TGTGCCAGCAGTTCTACAGGGGGCGGATCCTATGGCTACACCTTC. This sequence encodes CASSSTGGGSYGYTF. This chain joins TRBV6-5 and TRBJ1-2; TRBD1 matches 9 bases. Trimming cost V 4 bases and J 4 bases; bases outside gene matches: 7. The CDR3 totals 15 residues. The germline gives CDR1 MNHEY, CDR2 SVGAGI.

The V gene is TRBV5-1, the J gene TRBJ2-4; 9 bases agree with TRBD1. J was trimmed by 3 bases and V by 4 bases; bases with no gene match: 8. This CDR3 region has 16 residues. CDR1 and CDR2 from the germline V gene are SGHRS and YFSETQ. The CDR3 region has the DNA TGCGCCAGCAGCACAGGACAGGGGAATTTCAAAAACATTCAGTACTTC. Protein: CASSTGQGNFKNIQYF.

V gene TRBV23-1 combines with J gene TRBJ1-1; unclear D gene. TRBV23-1 is treated as an ORF (open reading frame) with a function not yet certain. V lost 5 bases and J 2 bases, leaving 12 bases between the germline ends. The CDR3 is 14 residues long. CDR3 sequence (DNA): TGCGCCAGCAGTGCAGGACTGATAAACACTGAAGCTTTCTTT. Encoded protein: CASSAGLINTEAFF.

The chain has TRBV6-1 and TRBJ2-2; 8 positions match TRBD1. From germline, CDR1 is MNHNS and CDR2 SASEGT. CDR3 size: 15 residues. J was trimmed by 4 bases and V by 2 bases; bases with no gene match: 3. The CDR3 is CASSEIDRGTGELFF. The CDR3 DNA sequence: TGTGCCAGCAGTGAAATTGACAGGGGCACCGGGGAGCTGTTTTTT.

CDR3 region: CASSELGSNQPQHF. The CDR3 DNA is TGTGCCAGCAGTGAATTGGGCAGCAATCAGCCCCAGCATTTT. The rearrangement links TRBV6-1 to TRBJ1-5; no clear D gene. The length of the CDR3 is 14 residues. Germline loops: CDR1 MNHNS, CDR2 SASEGT. V was trimmed by 2 bases and J by 1 base, leaving 6 bases between them.

In this sample, this clone turned up a few times. CDR3 sequence: CASSGEQFNSPLHF. Written as DNA, the CDR3 is TGTGCCAGCAGTGGAGAACAGTTTAATTCACCCCTCCACTTT. The chain links TRBV2 to TRBJ1-6; D gene unclear. This CDR3 contains 14 residues. Germline assignment: CDR1 SNHLY and CDR2 FYNNEI. V lost 4 bases and J lost 6, with 10 bases in between.